This TCR beta chain is drawn from a study of blood T cell repertoires in COVID-19. Study at large: Spain, Italy and the United States supplied samples that represented acute and convalescent COVID-19. The analysed material was cDNA or gDNA that came from T cells, B-cell-depleted T cells, or PBMCs.

Original processing methods: Reference gene primer amplification yielded estimated nucleated cell counts. TCRdb keeps only in-frame clones here, not all; method: immunoSEQ multiplex PCR. V and J calls and clone size follow that table, whereas D and trimming were derived from the DNA. The data hold 140,000 to 150,000 clones, with more than 60% observed a single time. With V trimmed by 4 bases and J by 6 bases, 7 bases remained unmatched. Germline CDR1 and CDR2: LGHNA and YNFKEQ. This CDR3 contains 14 residues. The source material was peripheral blood. V gene TRBV4-2 combines with J gene TRBJ2-7; TRBD1 matches at 9 bases. This TCR came from a woman aged 60-75 years with acute or convalescent COVID-19. The CDR3 loop is CASSPGDRESEQYF. The DNA for the CDR3 is TGTGCCAGCAGCCCTGGGGACAGGGAGAGCGAGCAGTACTTC.